These 7 T cell receptor beta chains were sequenced from one sample in a study of T cells expressing NK-cell markers. TCRdb re-called the 5' RACE reads and gives one entry per CDR3 protein, without DNA. The sample is made up of about 160,000 distinct CDR3 sequences, and the top ten hold around 20% of it. Material: blood T cells: a sorted CD56 or NKG2C T cell subset, CD4+ or CD8+ T cells, or bulk PBMC T cells (not recorded which). These receptors all stem from a man between 18 and 69 years old in good health.

The rearrangement links TRBV7-9 to TRBJ1-1. This CDR3 region has 15 residues. The germline CDR1 and CDR2 sequences are SEHNR and FQNEAQ (reference sequence). This chain's CDR3 is CASSLAVGRAVEAFF. Complete variable domain (other parts from reference TRBV7-9 and TRBJ1-1): DTGVSQNPRHKITKRGQNVTFRCDPISEHNRLYWYRQTLGQGPEFLTYFQNEAQLEKSRLLSDRFSAERPKGSFSTLEIQRTEQGDSAMYLCASSLAVGRAVEAFFGQGTRLTVV.

This sequence joins TRBV12-3 or TRBV12-4 and TRBJ1-2. This CDR3 has 13 residues. The CDR3 here is CASSPSWSYGYTF.

The chain uses TRBV25-1 and TRBJ1-1. This CDR3 is built from 17 residues. Per the germline V gene, CDR1 is MGHDK and CDR2 is SYGVNS. This CDR3 reads CASSEPRNQVFFTEAFF.

The chain has TRBV28 and TRBJ1-6. Germline CDR1 and CDR2: MDHEN and SYDVKM. The CDR3 spans 14 residues. CDR3 sequence: CASSLGRVDSPLHF.

V gene TRBV7-9 combines with J gene TRBJ2-3; TCRdb outputs TRBD2, but without DNA this stays unchecked. Germline values: CDR1 SEHNR, CDR2 FQNEAQ (reference sequence). The CDR3 contains 16 residues. The CDR3 sequence: CASSFWGTSGTDTQYF.

The CDR3 here is CASSLETEGAGEQYF. The chain links TRBV7-6 to TRBJ2-7; TCRdb outputs TRBD1, but without DNA this stays unchecked. CDR1 and CDR2 (germline): SGHVS, FNYEAQ. The CDR3 sequence is 15 residues long.

The chain combines TRBV27 with TRBJ2-7. Germline V gives CDR1 MNHEY, CDR2 SMNVEV (reference sequence). This CDR3 has 16 amino acids. The CDR3: CASSPSSGSMIYEQYF.